One sample yielded the 26 T cell receptor beta chains listed below, sequenced in a study of blood T cell repertoires in COVID-19. Sequencing used immunoSEQ multiplex PCR; TCRdb keeps in-frame clones, though not all of them. Of approximately 350,000 clones in the sample, about four fifths were seen once. Sequencing was performed on PBMCs or T cells enriched from blood (not recorded which). The source of these receptors is a woman between 45 and 65 years old who had recovered from COVID-19.

The chain is built from TRBV5-4 and TRBJ2-1, with 9 bases matching TRBD2. Unmatched junction bases numbered 14, after V lost 4 bases and J lost 3 bases. CDR1 is SGHNT and CDR2 is YYREEE in the germline V gene (reference sequence). The CDR3 covers 18 residues. CDR3 nucleotides: TGTGCCAGCAGCCCTAATAGCGGGAGAGGTTCTTACTACAATGAGCAGTTCTTC. It translates to CASSPNSGRGSYYNEQFF.

The chain uses TRBV12-5 and TRBJ2-3, with D tentatively TRBD2 (6 bases). Germline-derived CDR1 and CDR2 are LGHNT and FRNRAP. The CDR3 covers 18 residues. V gave up 1 base and J gave up 4 bases, with 21 bases separating them. CDR3 sequence reads: CASGLAPSTSRSSDTQYF. In nucleotides, the CDR3 is TGTGCTAGTGGTTTGGCACCATCGACTAGTCGTAGTTCAGATACGCAGTATTTT.

V and J are TRBV9 and TRBJ2-1; D remains unclear. V dropped 0 bases and J dropped 5 bases, with 6 bases sitting between them. Germline V gene sequence: CDR1 SGDLS, CDR2 YYNGEE. The CDR3 runs to 13 residues. The CDR3 DNA follows: TGTGCCAGCAGCGTAGCAGGAAACAATGAGCAGTTCTTC. Protein: CASSVAGNNEQFF.

The CDR3 DNA is TGTGCCAGCAGCGCACAGGCGCGAGAGACCCAGTACTTC. Translated: CASSAQARETQYF. V usage is TRBV7-9 and J usage is TRBJ2-5; perhaps TRBD1 as D (5 bases). The CDR3 contains 13 residues. Looked up from germline, CDR1 is SEHNR and CDR2 is FQNEAQ (reference sequence). The V end lost 5 bases, the J end lost 4 bases, and 11 bases lay between the germline ends.

A single count supports this clone. The chain employs TRBV30 and TRBJ2-2; 7 nucleotides line up with TRBD2. This CDR3 is built from 13 residues. Unmatched junction bases numbered 9, after V lost 1 base and J lost 13 bases. The V gene's germline CDR1 is GTSNPN and CDR2 SVGIG (reference sequence). The CDR3 region is CAWSAERDLTLFF. The CDR3 DNA reads TGTGCCTGGAGTGCAGAGCGGGACCTGACGCTGTTTTTT.

The chain has TRBV28 and TRBJ1-5; a weak D match, TRBD1 (5 bases). V dropped 1 base and J dropped 2 bases, with 12 bases sitting between them. CDR3 length equals 16 residues. Germline CDR1 is MDHEN and CDR2 is SYDVKM. The CDR3 loop is CASSLSGRGGNQPQHF. In nucleotides, the CDR3 is TGTGCCAGCAGTTTATCGGGACGGGGGGGCAATCAGCCCCAGCATTTT.

This chain connects TRBV2 to TRBJ2-1; D is perhaps TRBD1 (5 bases). Trimming took 7 bases from V and 4 from J, leaving 14 bases between them. This CDR3 comprises 14 residues. Germline-derived CDR1 and CDR2 are SNHLY and FYNNEI. The CDR3 loop reads CASIGQGLYNEQFF. CDR3 in DNA: TGTGCCAGCATTGGGCAGGGCTTATACAATGAGCAGTTCTTC.

This sequence joins TRBV5-1 and TRBJ1-4; tentatively, D is TRBD1 (6 bases). CDR3 length: 14 residues. V was shortened by 5 bases and J by 5 bases, with 13 bases between the two germline ends. Per the germline V gene, CDR1 is SGHRS and CDR2 is YFSETQ. The CDR3 sequence: CASSFGGGNEKLFF. CDR3 sequence (DNA): TGCGCCAGCAGTTTCGGGGGGGGCAATGAAAAACTGTTTTTT.

J is TRBJ2-3 and V is TRBV9, with 7 bases fitting TRBD2. The CDR3 length is 13 residues. CDR1 and CDR2 (germline): SGDLS, YYNGEE. Germline trimming cut 4 bases from V and 8 bases from J; bases unmatched to any gene: 7. The CDR3: CASSPRGESTQYF. In nucleotides, the CDR3 is TGTGCCAGCAGCCCTCGGGGGGAGAGTACGCAGTATTTT.

This chain uses TRBV11-3 with TRBJ1-6; D perhaps matches TRBD1 (5 bases). CDR3 size: 13 residues. Trimming cost V 1 base and J 14 bases, with 12 bases left between them. In germline, CDR1 is SGHNT, CDR2 YENEEA. CDR3: CASSLVTGSTLHF. DNA for the CDR3: TGTGCCAGCAGCTTAGTAACAGGAAGCACCCTCCACTTT.

The V call is TRBV10-1, the J call TRBJ1-2; the D is unclear. This CDR3 is built from 10 residues. Germline V gene sequence: CDR1 WNHNN, CDR2 SYGVQD (reference sequence). Trimming removed 3 bases at V and 7 bases at J, with 3 bases between. CDR3 residues: CASSDSGYTF. In nucleotides, the CDR3 is TGCGCCAGCAGTGACAGTGGCTACACCTTC.

The rearrangement joins TRBV3-1 (or the pseudogene TRBV3-2) to TRBJ2-5, with 13 bases matching TRBD2. Trimming cost V 6 bases and J 3 bases; bases outside gene matches: 1. CDR1 and CDR2 (germline): LGHDT, YNNKEL (reference sequence). The CDR3 covers 14 residues. CDR3 sequence reads: CASRGLAGEETQYF. DNA for the CDR3: TGTGCCAGCAGAGGACTAGCGGGGGAAGAGACCCAGTACTTC.

The CDR3 DNA is TGTGCCAGCAGTTACCCGGCGCCGCGGTACGAGCAGTACTTC. As protein: CASSYPAPRYEQYF. The rearrangement uses TRBV6-2 or TRBV6-3 and TRBJ2-7; no clear D. Trimming took 2 bases from V and 4 from J, leaving 12 bases between them. The CDR3 totals 14 residues. CDR1 is MNHEY, CDR2 SVGEGT, per germline.

V and J are TRBV7-3 and TRBJ1-1; a weak D match, TRBD1 (5 bases). CDR1 and CDR2 from the germline V gene are SGHTA and FQGTGA. V was pared by 5 bases and J by 4 bases, with 14 bases between. The CDR3 has 14 amino acids. The CDR3 DNA is TGTGCCAGCAGCGCGCGCGGGGGTGGCACTGAAGCTTTCTTT. Its translation is CASSARGGGTEAFF.

This clone came up a few times. The CDR3 loop is CASSRHGTGDQPQHF. The CDR3 DNA reads TGTGCCAGTAGCCGCCACGGGACAGGGGATCAGCCCCAGCATTTT. J is TRBJ1-5 and V is TRBV19; 10 bases agree with TRBD1. The CDR3 consists of 15 residues. Germline values: CDR1 LNHDA, CDR2 SQIVND (reference sequence). Trimming removed 6 bases from V and 5 bases from J; junction bases left unmatched: 7.

This chain joins TRBV3-1 (or the pseudogene TRBV3-2) and TRBJ1-6, with TRBD1 matching 7 bases. The CDR3 length is 13 residues. Germline trimming cut 4 bases from V and 10 bases from J; bases unmatched to any gene: 4. Germline assignment: CDR1 LGHDT and CDR2 YNNKEL (reference sequence). The CDR3 is CASSPDRESPLHF. The CDR3 bases are TGTGCCAGCAGCCCCGACAGGGAGTCACCCCTCCACTTT.

Remarks on this clone: Just one base apart from a much larger clone, this may be a read error. The chain joins TRBV3-1 (or the pseudogene TRBV3-2) to TRBJ2-3; TRBD2 matches 15 bases. Germline V lookup: CDR1 LGHDT, CDR2 YNNKEL (reference sequence). CDR3 length equals 16 residues. Unmatched junction bases numbered 2, after V lost 4 bases and J lost 3 bases. CDR3 DNA: TGTGCCAGCAGCCGAGGGACTAGCGGGAGGACAGATACGCAGTATTTT. The encoded protein is CASSRGTSGRTDTQYF.

The chain employs TRBV5-1 and TRBJ2-4; possibly TRBD2 for D (5 bases). The CDR3 loop spans 15 amino acids. V was trimmed by 0 bases and J by 3 bases, leaving 10 bases between them. Germline-derived CDR1 and CDR2 are SGHRS and YFSETQ. The CDR3 nucleotides are TGCGCCAGCAGCTTGGGCGGGTCTGGCAAAAACATTCAGTACTTC. Translated: CASSLGGSGKNIQYF. The full variable domain, with the rest looked up from reference TRBV5-1 and TRBJ2-4, is KAGVTQTPRYLIKTRGQQVTLSCSPISGHRSVSWYQQTPGQGLQFLFEYFSETQRNKGNFPGRFSGRQFSNSRSEMNVSTLELGDSALYLCASSLGGSGKNIQYFGAGTRLSVL.

The V and J genes are TRBV25-1 and TRBJ1-2; D remains unclear. The CDR3 is 12 amino acids. The germline V gene has CDR1 MGHDK and CDR2 SYGVNS. V shed 5 bases and J shed 7 bases, with 11 bases lying between them. As DNA, the CDR3 is TGTGCCAGCAGTTGGGGAGGCAGTGGCTACACCTTC. This sequence encodes CASSWGGSGYTF.

The chain uses TRBV20-1 and TRBJ1-1; D is unresolved. This CDR3 contains 15 residues. Looked up from germline, CDR1 is DFQATT and CDR2 is SNEGSKA (reference sequence). Trimming removed 3 bases at V and 1 base at J, with 15 bases between. The CDR3: CSASSLGRQNTEAFF. The DNA of the CDR3 is TGCAGTGCTAGTTCCCTAGGCCGGCAGAACACTGAAGCTTTCTTT.

Here the CDR3 reads CASSEQGSYEQYF. The CDR3 nucleotides read TGTGCCAGCAGTGAACAGGGGTCCTACGAGCAGTACTTC. This chain links TRBV6-1 with TRBJ2-7; a possible D gene is TRBD1 (6 bases). Trimming shortened V by 2 bases and J by 1 base, and 6 bases separated the two germline ends. The germline V gene encodes CDR1 MNHNS and CDR2 SASEGT. CDR3 length equals 13 residues.

V is TRBV28 and J is TRBJ1-1; D remains ambiguous. Trimming removed 5 bases at V and 4 bases at J, with 5 bases between. The CDR3 has 11 residues. Germline V lookup: CDR1 MDHEN, CDR2 SYDVKM. The CDR3 here is CASSTPTEAFF. CDR3 sequence (DNA): TGTGCCAGCAGTACTCCCACTGAAGCTTTCTTT. Drawing the rest from reference TRBV28 and TRBJ1-1, the complete variable domain is DVKVTQSSRYLVKRTGEKVFLECVQDMDHENMFWYRQDPGLGLRLIYFSYDVKMKEKGDIPEGYSVSREKKERFSLILESASTNQTSMYLCASSTPTEAFFGQGTRLTVV.

The count of this clone is one. V usage is TRBV11-3 and J usage is TRBJ2-5; weak D call: TRBD2 (5 bases). The V gene's germline CDR1 is SGHNT and CDR2 YENEEA. V was cut by 5 bases and J by 2 bases, with 12 bases left in between. The length of the CDR3 is 14 residues. For the CDR3, the DNA is TGTGCCAGCAGCCGGTCTTGGGAGCAAGAGACCCAGTACTTC. It encodes CASSRSWEQETQYF.

The rearrangement links TRBV27 to TRBJ2-2; 15 bases map to TRBD2. The CDR3 runs to 16 residues. Germline V lookup: CDR1 MNHEY, CDR2 SMNVEV (reference sequence). Trimming cost V 6 bases and J 7 bases; bases outside gene matches: 6. The CDR3 sequence is CASRVGLAGGIGELFF. CDR3 nucleotide sequence: TGTGCCAGCAGAGTAGGACTAGCGGGAGGGATCGGGGAGCTGTTTTTT.

V and J are TRBV2 and TRBJ1-2; 8 nucleotides align to TRBD1. CDR3 length: 15 residues. Germline CDR1 reads SNHLY; CDR2 reads FYNNEI. The V and J ends lost 6 bases and 8 bases, in that order; junction bases with no gene match: 14. The CDR3 DNA reads as TGTGCCAGCAGCCCCCCGGACAGGGATGTGGGGGGCTACACCTTC. It is translated as CASSPPDRDVGGYTF.

The chain recombines TRBV6-2 or TRBV6-3 with TRBJ2-5; TRBD2 might be the D (6 bases). Germline V gene sequence: CDR1 MNHEY, CDR2 SVGEGT. V lost 5 bases and J 9 bases, leaving 10 bases between the germline ends. The CDR3 is made up of 11 amino acids. In DNA form, the CDR3 reads TGTGCCAGCAGTCCCTGGGAGGCCCAGTACTTC. Amino acid sequence: CASSPWEAQYF.